This TCR beta chain was recovered during a study of blood T cells in healthy people across ages. This clonotype was detected only a few times. Trimming cost V 6 bases and J 0 bases, with 8 bases left between them. Germline assignment: CDR1 MRHNA and CDR2 SNTAGT. The CDR3 is 13 amino acids. The authors ran a second PCR of roughly 6 to 11 cycles using a sample-barcoded 5' primer and a J-beta primer mix. Each cDNA molecule was tagged by a template-switch adaptor with 12 random nucleotides. TCRdb used MiXCR to reprocess the 5' RACE reads, holding one entry per CDR3 protein. There are 800,000 or so distinct CDR3 sequences in the sample; 25% occur only once, and roughly 3.5% lies in the top ten. Every donor contributed about 10 milliliters of peripheral blood by blood draw. These same records also appear under a second study, on T cells of mothers and their children. Turning to that study: TCR recombination output is shaped by thymic selection similarly in related and unrelated pairs.

The sequence came from a boy younger than 18 in good health. The chain uses TRBV6-4 and TRBJ1-1, with no clear D. Sequenced sample: blood. The CDR3 region has the DNA TGTGCCAGCAGCCATATGGTGAACACTGAAGCTTTCTTT. Protein product: CASSHMVNTEAFF.